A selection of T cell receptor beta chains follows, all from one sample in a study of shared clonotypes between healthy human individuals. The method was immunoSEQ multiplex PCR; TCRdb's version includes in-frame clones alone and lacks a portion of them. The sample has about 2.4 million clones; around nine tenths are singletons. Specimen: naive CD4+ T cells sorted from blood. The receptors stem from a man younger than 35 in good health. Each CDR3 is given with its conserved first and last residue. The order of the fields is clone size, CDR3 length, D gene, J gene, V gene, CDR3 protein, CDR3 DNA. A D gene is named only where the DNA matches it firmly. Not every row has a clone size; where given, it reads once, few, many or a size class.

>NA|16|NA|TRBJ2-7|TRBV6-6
CASRHSGGPISYEQYF
TGTGCCAGCAGACACTCCGGTGGCCCTATCTCCTACGAGCAGTACTTC
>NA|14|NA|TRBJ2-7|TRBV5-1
CASSPGGTPYEQYF
TGCGCCAGCAGCCCAGGTGGGACTCCGTACGAGCAGTACTTC
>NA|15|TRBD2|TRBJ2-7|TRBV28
CASSSPGGSSYEQYF
TGTGCCAGCAGTTCCCCTGGCGGGAGCTCCTACGAGCAGTACTTC
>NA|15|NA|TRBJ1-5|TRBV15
CATSRDLQRNQPQHF
TGTGCCACCAGCAGAGATTTACAGAGAAATCAGCCCCAGCATTTT
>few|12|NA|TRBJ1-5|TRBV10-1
CASTIAGQPQHF
TGCGCCAGCACCATAGCGGGACAGCCCCAGCATTTT
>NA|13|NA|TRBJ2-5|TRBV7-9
CASSPLGLETQYF
TGTGCCAGCAGCCCCTTGGGGCTGGAGACCCAGTACTTC
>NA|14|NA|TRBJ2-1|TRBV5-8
CASSTPPASDEQFF
TGTGCCAGCAGCACACCCCCGGCGTCGGATGAGCAGTTCTTC
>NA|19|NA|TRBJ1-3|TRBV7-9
CASSSSAGRESNSGNTIYF
TGTGCCAGCAGCTCCTCGGCGGGCAGGGAGAGCAATTCTGGAAACACCATATATTTT
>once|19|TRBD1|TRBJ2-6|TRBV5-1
CASSLMTGVSRSGANVLTF
TGCGCCAGCAGCTTGATGACAGGGGTTAGCCGCTCTGGGGCCAACGTCCTGACTTTC
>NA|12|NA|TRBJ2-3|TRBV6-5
CASSYGKDTQYF
TGTGCCAGCAGTTACGGAAAAGATACGCAGTATTTT
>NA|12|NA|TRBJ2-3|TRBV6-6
CASSYLTDTQYF
TGTGCCAGCAGTTACCTTACAGATACGCAGTATTTT
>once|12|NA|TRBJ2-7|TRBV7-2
CASSPFAGEQYF
TGTGCCAGCAGCCCATTTGCGGGAGAGCAGTACTTC
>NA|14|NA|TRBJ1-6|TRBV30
CAWSLGRGNSPLHF
TGTGCCTGGAGCCTAGGCAGGGGTAATTCACCCCTCCACTTT
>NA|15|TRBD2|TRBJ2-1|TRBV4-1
CASSQDRASGEPVFF
TGCGCCAGCAGCCAAGATCGGGCTAGCGGGGAGCCCGTGTTCTTC
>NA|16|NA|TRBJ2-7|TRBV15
CATSRDLSGYAYEQYF
TGTGCCACCAGCAGAGATCTGTCAGGGTATGCGTACGAGCAGTACTTC
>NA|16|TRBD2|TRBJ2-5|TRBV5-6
CASSPTTSGGWETQYF
TGTGCCAGCAGCCCCACGACTAGCGGGGGGTGGGAGACCCAGTACTTC
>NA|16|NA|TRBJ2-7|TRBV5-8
CASRPLDLLGTYEQYF
TGTGCCAGCAGACCCCTAGACCTCCTGGGGACCTACGAGCAGTACTTC
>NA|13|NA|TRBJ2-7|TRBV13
CATRTESSYEQYF
TGTGCCACCAGGACTGAGAGCTCCTACGAGCAGTACTTC
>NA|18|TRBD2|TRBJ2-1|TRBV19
CASSLAGGARGTDNEQFF
TGTGCCAGTAGTTTGGCGGGGGGCGCGAGGGGTACCGACAATGAGCAGTTCTTC
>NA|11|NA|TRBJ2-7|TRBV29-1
CSGGTSYEQYF
TGCAGCGGAGGGACCTCCTACGAGCAGTACTTC
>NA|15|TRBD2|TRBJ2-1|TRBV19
CASSVLAGEGNEQFF
TGTGCCAGTAGTGTACTAGCGGGAGAGGGCAATGAGCAGTTCTTC
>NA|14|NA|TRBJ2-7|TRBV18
CASSPQGDSYEQYF
TGTGCCAGCTCACCACAGGGTGACTCCTACGAGCAGTACTTC
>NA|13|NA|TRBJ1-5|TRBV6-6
CASRRISNQPQHF
TGTGCCAGCAGACGGATTAGCAATCAGCCCCAGCATTTT
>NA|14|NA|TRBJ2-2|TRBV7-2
CASSSPALSGELFF
TGTGCCAGCAGCTCCCCGGCTTTATCCGGGGAGCTGTTTTTT
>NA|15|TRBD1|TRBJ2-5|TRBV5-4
CASSPGTGPLETQYF
TGTGCCAGCAGCCCGGGGACAGGGCCTCTAGAGACCCAGTACTTC
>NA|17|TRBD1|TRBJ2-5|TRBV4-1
CASSQSPGQGSQETQYF
TGCGCCAGCAGCCAATCCCCCGGACAGGGGTCTCAAGAGACCCAGTACTTC
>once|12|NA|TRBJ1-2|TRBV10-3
CAIMEAGTPYTF
TGTGCCATCATGGAAGCCGGGACTCCTTACACCTTC
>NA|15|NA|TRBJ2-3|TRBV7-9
CASSRVGGITDTQYF
TGTGCCAGCAGTCGGGTCGGGGGAATCACAGATACGCAGTATTTT
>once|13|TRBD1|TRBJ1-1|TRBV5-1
CASSLRTGAEAFF
TGCGCCAGCAGCCTACGGACAGGCGCTGAAGCTTTCTTT
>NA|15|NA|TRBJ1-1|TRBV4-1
CASSRNTGANTEAFF
TGCGCCAGCAGCCGTAACACAGGAGCAAACACTGAAGCTTTCTTT
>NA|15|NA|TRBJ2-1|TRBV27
CASSLGGASYNEQFF
TGTGCCAGCAGTTTAGGAGGGGCATCCTACAATGAGCAGTTCTTC
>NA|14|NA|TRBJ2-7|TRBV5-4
CASSATGTSYEQYF
TGTGCCAGCAGCGCTACAGGGACCTCCTACGAGCAGTACTTC
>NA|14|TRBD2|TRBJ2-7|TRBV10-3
CAIRTSGGTYEQYF
TGTGCCATCAGGACTAGCGGGGGGACCTACGAGCAGTACTTC
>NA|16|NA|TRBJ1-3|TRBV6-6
CASSYSAGREGNTIYF
TGTGCCAGCAGTTACTCAGCAGGGCGCGAGGGAAACACCATATATTTT
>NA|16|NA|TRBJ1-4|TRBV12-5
CASGLWAGATNEKLFF
TGTGCTAGTGGTTTGTGGGCGGGAGCAACTAATGAAAAACTGTTTTTT
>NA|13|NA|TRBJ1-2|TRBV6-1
CASRQQPNYGYTF
TGTGCCAGCAGACAACAGCCGAACTATGGCTACACCTTC
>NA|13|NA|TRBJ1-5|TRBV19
CASSQGTLQPQHF
TGTGCCAGTAGCCAAGGGACCCTTCAGCCCCAGCATTTT
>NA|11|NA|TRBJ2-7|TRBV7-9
CASSSLYEQYF
TGTGCCAGCAGCTCGCTCTACGAGCAGTACTTC
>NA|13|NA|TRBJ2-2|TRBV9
CASSVAGVGELFF
TGTGCCAGCAGCGTAGCCGGGGTCGGGGAGCTGTTTTTT
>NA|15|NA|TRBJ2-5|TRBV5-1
CASPYPLAGQETQYF
TGCGCCAGCCCATACCCCTTGGCAGGGCAAGAGACCCAGTACTTC
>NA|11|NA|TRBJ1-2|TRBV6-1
CASSEALFLLF
TGTGCCAGCAGTGAAGCGCTTTTTTTGCTGTTC
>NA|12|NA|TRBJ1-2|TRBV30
CAWSRNGDGYTF
TGTGCCTGGAGCCGTAACGGGGATGGCTACACCTTC
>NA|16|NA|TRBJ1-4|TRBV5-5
CASRMTPGTTNEKLFF
TGTGCCAGCAGGATGACACCTGGAACAACTAATGAAAAACTGTTTTTT
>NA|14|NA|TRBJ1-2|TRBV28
CASSLYQGRGGYTF
TGTGCCAGCAGTTTATACCAGGGCAGAGGAGGCTACACCTTC
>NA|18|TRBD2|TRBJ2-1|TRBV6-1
CASSAQPRGGAKYNEQFF
TGTGCCAGCAGTGCTCAGCCCCGCGGGGGGGCGAAGTACAATGAGCAGTTCTTC
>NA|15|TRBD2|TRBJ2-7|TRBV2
CASSEQASGEDEQYF
TGTGCCAGCAGTGAACAGGCTAGCGGGGAGGACGAGCAGTACTTC
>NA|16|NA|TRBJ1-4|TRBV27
CASSTFGEGQNEKLFF
TGTGCCAGCAGCACATTCGGGGAGGGACAAAATGAAAAACTGTTTTTT
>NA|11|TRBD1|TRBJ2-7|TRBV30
CAWRRTGEQYF
TGTGCCTGGAGACGGACAGGAGAGCAGTACTTC
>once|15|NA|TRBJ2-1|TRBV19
CASSPFIGRMDEQFF
TGTGCCAGTAGTCCGTTCATAGGTCGGATGGATGAGCAGTTCTTC
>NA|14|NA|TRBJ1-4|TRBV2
CASLEQRTNEKLFF
TGTGCCAGCCTAGAACAGAGAACTAATGAAAAACTGTTTTTT
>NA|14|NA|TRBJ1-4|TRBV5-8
CASGPRLTNEKLFF
TGTGCCAGCGGCCCTAGATTAACTAATGAAAAACTGTTTTTT
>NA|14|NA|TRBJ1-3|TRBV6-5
CASREPGTVPTIYF
TGTGCCAGCAGAGAACCGGGGACCGTTCCCACCATATATTTT
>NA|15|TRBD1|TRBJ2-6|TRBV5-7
CASSQDRDGANVLTF
TGTGCCAGCAGCCAGGACAGGGATGGGGCCAACGTCCTGACTTTC
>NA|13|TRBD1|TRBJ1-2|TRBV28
CASSPTGNYGYTF
TGTGCCAGCAGCCCGACAGGGAACTATGGCTACACCTTC
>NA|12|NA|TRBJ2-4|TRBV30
CAQKESGNIQYF
TGTGCCCAAAAGGAAAGCGGAAACATTCAGTACTTC
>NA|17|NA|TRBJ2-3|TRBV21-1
CASSKSAMDTRTDTQYF
TGTGCCAGCAGCAAAAGCGCGATGGATACCCGAACAGATACGCAGTATTTT